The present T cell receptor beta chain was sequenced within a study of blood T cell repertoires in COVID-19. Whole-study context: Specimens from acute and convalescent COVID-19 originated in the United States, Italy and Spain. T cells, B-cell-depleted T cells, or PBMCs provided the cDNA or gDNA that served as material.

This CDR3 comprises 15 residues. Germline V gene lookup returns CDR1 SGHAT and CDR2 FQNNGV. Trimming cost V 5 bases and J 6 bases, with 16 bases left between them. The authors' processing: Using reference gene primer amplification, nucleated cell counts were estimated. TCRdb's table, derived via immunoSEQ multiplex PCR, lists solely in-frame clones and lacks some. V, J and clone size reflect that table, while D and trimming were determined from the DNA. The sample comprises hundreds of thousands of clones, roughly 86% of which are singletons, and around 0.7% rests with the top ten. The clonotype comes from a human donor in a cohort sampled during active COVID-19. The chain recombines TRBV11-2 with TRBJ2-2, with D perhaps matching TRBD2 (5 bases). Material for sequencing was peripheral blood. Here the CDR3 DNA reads TGTGCCAGCAGCCTATCGGACTGGGGTCCCGGGGAGCTGTTTTTT. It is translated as CASSLSDWGPGELFF.